This T cell receptor (beta chain) was sequenced during a study of blood T cells in healthy people across ages. Using a J-beta primer mix together with a sample-barcoded 5' primer, a second PCR was run for roughly 6 to 12 cycles. Via MiXCR, TCRdb re-called the 5' RACE reads, giving one row per CDR3 protein. This repertoire shows 630,000 or so distinct CDR3 sequences, about 30% found once; its top ten account for around 14%. Study-level findings and limits: Per million T cells, TCR beta diversity dropped roughly linearly as age increased.

This clonotype was recorded at least ten times. The antigen is unknown. Germline values: CDR1 MNHEY, CDR2 SMNVEV (reference sequence). The CDR3 runs to 13 residues. Trimming removed 3 bases at V and 4 bases at J, with 9 bases between. The sample was blood. V is TRBV27 and J is TRBJ2-5, with D perhaps TRBD2 (5 bases). This sequence originates from a woman over 75 in good health. CDR3 DNA: TGTGCCAGCAGTTTTCTGGGGAGAGAGACCCAGTACTTC. Amino acids: CASSFLGRETQYF.